Shown below are 6 T cell receptor beta chains from a single sample sequenced in a study of CD8+ T cells in alopecia areata. Extracted RNA was reverse transcribed into cDNA, the sequencing template. Repertoires were generated with immunoSEQ multiplex PCR, while TCRdb's copy carries only in-frame clones and drops some. The sample has about 110,000 clones; 58% are singletons. Sequencing was performed on NKG2D-low CD8+ T cells sorted from blood. All receptors derive from a human donor with alopecia areata.

The V and J genes are TRBV7-9 and TRBJ2-3; TRBD2 aligns across 13 bases. Germline values: CDR1 SEHNR, CDR2 FQNEAQ (reference sequence). Losses at the gene ends were 8 bases for V and 0 bases for J; bases not matched to a gene: 11. The CDR3 consists of 18 residues. The chain's CDR3 is CASSGTSGTISSTDTQYF. In DNA, the CDR3 is TGTGCCAGCTCCGGGACTAGCGGGACCATTTCCAGCACAGATACGCAGTATTTT. Complete variable domain (other parts from reference TRBV7-9 and TRBJ2-3): DTGVSQNPRHKITKRGQNVTFRCDPISEHNRLYWYRQTLGQGPEFLTYFQNEAQLEKSRLLSDRFSAERPKGSFSTLEIQRTEQGDSAMYLCASSGTSGTISSTDTQYFGPGTRLTVL.

This clone was recorded once. The chain has TRBV30 and TRBJ2-1; D perhaps matches TRBD2 (6 bases). The CDR3 consists of 13 residues. The germline V and J ends were trimmed by 4 bases and 6 bases, with 13 bases remaining between them. Germline CDR1 and CDR2: GTSNPN and SVGIG (reference sequence). CDR3 in amino acids: CAWTSATVNEQFF. The DNA of the CDR3 is TGTGCCTGGACTAGCGCTACGGTCAATGAGCAGTTCTTC.

This clone was seen more than once but under ten times. The chain uses TRBV19 and TRBJ2-7; tentatively, D is TRBD2 (5 bases). Deletions cut 5 bases from V and 3 bases from J, with 17 bases between. This CDR3 has 15 amino acids. The germline V gene has CDR1 LNHDA and CDR2 SQIVND (reference sequence). The chain's CDR3 is CASSGGPPHNYEQYF. The DNA of the CDR3 is TGTGCCAGTAGTGGCGGGCCTCCCCACAACTACGAGCAGTACTTC.

The chain is built from TRBV7-8 and TRBJ1-1; the D is unclear. The CDR3 is made up of 12 amino acids. With 1 base removed from V and 7 bases from J, the gap between germline ends came to 7 bases. In germline, CDR1 is SGHVS, CDR2 FQNEAQ. Here the CDR3 reads CASSLVASEAFF. CDR3 DNA: TGTGCCAGCAGCTTAGTGGCGAGTGAAGCTTTCTTT.

The chain carries TRBV7-9 and TRBJ2-1; no definite D call. Trimming cost V 2 bases and J 8 bases, with 4 bases left between them. The CDR3 loop spans 11 amino acids. Germline assignment: CDR1 SEHNR and CDR2 FQNEAQ (reference sequence). CDR3 in DNA: TGTGCCAGCAGCTTATCGGATGAGCAGTTCTTC. It is translated as CASSLSDEQFF.

The chain employs TRBV28 and TRBJ2-2; no reliable D call. CDR1 is MDHEN and CDR2 is SYDVKM in the germline V gene. This CDR3 has 14 amino acids. The V end lost 3 bases, the J end lost 7 bases, and 12 bases lay between the germline ends. For the CDR3, the DNA is TGTGCCAGCAGTTTCTCCTCTTGGGTCGGGGAGCTGTTTTTT. Its protein product is CASSFSSWVGELFF.